Each of the 7 T cell receptor beta chains below was sequenced from the same sample in a study of blood T cell repertoires in COVID-19. Produced via immunoSEQ multiplex PCR; TCRdb's table is partial and in-frame only. The table shows some 50,000 clones, with roughly 86% occurring only once. Sequences were obtained from PBMCs or T cells enriched from blood (not recorded which). All receptors come from a woman in her 50s who had recovered from COVID-19.

The chain recombines TRBV28 with TRBJ1-4, with a weak D call TRBD1 (5 bases). CDR1 and CDR2 from the germline V gene are MDHEN and SYDVKM. The CDR3 spans 14 residues. Trimming removed 6 bases at V and 6 bases at J, with 14 bases between. CDR3 sequence reads: CASRGGTHHEKLFF. CDR3 in DNA: TGTGCCAGCAGGGGCGGGACCCATCATGAAAAACTGTTTTTT. Full variable domain (outside the CDR3, taken from reference TRBV28 and TRBJ1-4): DVKVTQSSRYLVKRTGEKVFLECVQDMDHENMFWYRQDPGLGLRLIYFSYDVKMKEKGDIPEGYSVSREKKERFSLILESASTNQTSMYLCASRGGTHHEKLFFGSGTQLSVL.

The rearrangement links TRBV19 to TRBJ1-4; 10 bases fit TRBD1. From germline, CDR1 is LNHDA and CDR2 SQIVND (reference sequence). Trimming removed 4 bases from V and 8 bases from J; junction bases left unmatched: 7. The CDR3 sequence is 15 residues long. The CDR3 spells CASSTGTGAREKLFF. In DNA form, the CDR3 reads TGTGCCAGTAGTACGGGGACAGGGGCACGAGAAAAACTGTTTTTT.

This clone was seen a handful of times. The sample carries other DNA sequences with the same CDR3. The rearrangement links TRBV6-2 or TRBV6-3 to TRBJ1-2; TRBD1 aligns across 8 bases. V shed 2 bases, J shed 8 bases, and the junction held 4 bases outside the gene matches. The CDR3 contains 13 residues. Germline V lookup: CDR1 MNHEY, CDR2 SVGEGT. The CDR3 is CASSYGTGGGYTF. CDR3 coding DNA: TGTGCCAGCAGTTACGGGACAGGTGGAGGCTACACCTTC.

This chain links TRBV11-2 with TRBJ2-1; D gene unclear. This CDR3 has 18 residues. Germline V gene data show CDR1 as SGHAT and CDR2 as FQNNGV. With 1 base removed from V and 1 base from J, the gap between germline ends came to 17 bases. The CDR3 DNA reads as TGTGCCAGCAGCTTAGGAAGAAAGACAATCCAATCCTACAATGAGCAGTTCTTC. This codes for CASSLGRKTIQSYNEQFF. Full variable domain (outside the CDR3, taken from reference TRBV11-2 and TRBJ2-1): EAGVAQSPRYKIIEKRQSVAFWCNPISGHATLYWYQQILGQGPKLLIQFQNNGVVDDSQLPKDRFSAERLKGVDSTLKIQPAKLEDSAVYLCASSLGRKTIQSYNEQFFGPGTRLTVL.

The chain combines TRBV2 with TRBJ1-6; 8 nucleotides align to TRBD1. The J segment lost 0 bases and the V segment lost 9 bases, leaving 13 bases of the junction unmatched. CDR1 SNHLY and CDR2 FYNNEI come from the germline V gene. The CDR3 totals 18 residues. The CDR3 DNA reads TGTGCCAGGGGCGGAGATACAGGGGGATTCTCCTATAATTCACCCCTCCACTTT. This encodes CARGGDTGGFSYNSPLHF.

This CDR3 is CASSSSVWSSYEQYF. The CDR3 bases are TGTGCCAGCAGTTCGTCAGTTTGGAGTTCCTACGAGCAGTACTTC. The rearrangement links TRBV5-6 to TRBJ2-7; D is unclear. V was shortened by 5 bases and J by 1 base, with 16 bases between the two germline ends. Germline CDR1 and CDR2: SGHDT and YYEEEE. There are 15 residues in the CDR3.

V is TRBV30 and J is TRBJ2-6; 8 bases match TRBD1. Per germline, CDR1 GTSNPN and CDR2 SVGIG (reference sequence). This CDR3 is 16 amino acids long. The J segment lost 5 bases and the V segment lost 1 base, leaving 7 bases of the junction unmatched. CDR3 nucleotides: TGTGCCTGGAGTGACCCGCGGACAGGGAGGGCCAACGTCCTGACTTTC. Residues: CAWSDPRTGRANVLTF.